This T cell receptor (beta chain) appears in the sequencing data of a study of cytotoxic CD8 clonotypes in ibrutinib-treated CLL. Study background: Treatment had run for a median roughly 13 months, range 6 to 36, when response samples were taken. General study points: Higher clonality was seen at ibrutinib response and a return toward baseline at progression. Collection times varied between progressing and sustained-remission patients.

The repertoire was sequenced with immunoSEQ multiplex PCR; TCRdb's copy has only in-frame clones and lacks some. In the table there are approximately 190,000 clones, approximately 79% of which are singletons. The CDR3 length is 13 residues. The germline V gene encodes CDR1 MNHNS and CDR2 SASEGT. With 1 base removed from V and 7 bases from J, the gap between germline ends came to 5 bases. For TCR beta libraries, about 2 micrograms of genomic DNA were obtained from cryopreserved PBMCs. This clone has a handful of counts. Its antigen is currently unknown. This TCR was recovered from a human donor with chronic lymphocytic leukemia. Sample: PBMCs, taken after 12 months of ibrutinib treatment. J is TRBJ1-6 and V is TRBV6-1; D gene unclear. The chain's CDR3 is CASSEDPNSPLHF. CDR3 DNA: TGTGCCAGCAGTGAAGACCCGAATTCACCCCTCCACTTT.